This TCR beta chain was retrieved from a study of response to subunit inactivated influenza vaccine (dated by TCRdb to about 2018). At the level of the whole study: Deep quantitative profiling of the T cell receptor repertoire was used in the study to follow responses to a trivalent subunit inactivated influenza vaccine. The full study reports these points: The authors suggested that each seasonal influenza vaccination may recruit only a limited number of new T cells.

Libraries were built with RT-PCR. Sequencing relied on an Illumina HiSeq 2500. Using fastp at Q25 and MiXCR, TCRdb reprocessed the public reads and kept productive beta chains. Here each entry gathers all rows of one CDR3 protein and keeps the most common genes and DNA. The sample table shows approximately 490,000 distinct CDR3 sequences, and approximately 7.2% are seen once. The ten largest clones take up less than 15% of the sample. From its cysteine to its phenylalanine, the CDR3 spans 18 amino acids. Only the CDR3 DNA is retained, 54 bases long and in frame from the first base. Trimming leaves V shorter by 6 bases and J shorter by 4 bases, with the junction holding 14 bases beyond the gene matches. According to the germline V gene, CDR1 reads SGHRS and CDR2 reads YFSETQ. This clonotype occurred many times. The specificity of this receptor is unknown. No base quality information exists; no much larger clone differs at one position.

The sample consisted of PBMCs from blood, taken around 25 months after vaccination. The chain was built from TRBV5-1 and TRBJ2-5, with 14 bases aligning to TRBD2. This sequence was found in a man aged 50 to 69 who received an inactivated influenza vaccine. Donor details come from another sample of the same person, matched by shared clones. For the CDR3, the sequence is CASTRSGLAGVEGETQYF. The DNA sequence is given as TGCGCCAGCACCCGATCGGGACTAGCGGGAGTAGAGGGAGAGACCCAGTACTTC. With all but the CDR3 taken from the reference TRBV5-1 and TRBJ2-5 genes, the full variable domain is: KAGVTQTPRYLIKTRGQQVTLSCSPISGHRSVSWYQQTPGQGLQFLFEYFSETQRNKGNFPGRFSGRQFSNSRSEMNVSTLELGDSALYLCASTRSGLAGVEGETQYFGPGTRLLVL.